This TCR beta chain was observed in a study of regulatory and conventional T cells in RAG deficiency. Profiling relied on immunoSEQ multiplex PCR, and the TCRdb table lists in-frame clones only, not all of them. The table lists fewer than 35,000 clones, over 80% of them singletons. To note about this clone: Its antigen is undetermined.

The study, taken as a whole, reports: Omenn patients showed >90% Treg-Tconv overlap and shorter CDR3 lengths. Omenn CD25-high CD127-low cells may be activated cells, not true Tregs.

The same sample was also used in a study of regulatory T cells. That study adds: Primers: 52 TRBV forward and 13 TRBJ reverse.

The sequence was obtained from a human donor in good health. The sequenced sample was CD8+ T cells sorted from blood.

Written as DNA, the CDR3 is TGTGCCATCAGTGAGTCGAATAGCTCTGGAAACACCATATATTTT. Residues: CAISESNSSGNTIYF. V usage is TRBV10-3 and J usage is TRBJ1-3; unclear D gene. The CDR3 is 15 amino acids. CDR1 is ENHRY and CDR2 is SYGVKD in the germline V gene. Trimming pared 0 bases from V and 0 bases from J, leaving 6 bases between.